The 21 T cell receptor beta chains in this list originate from one sample, sequenced in a study of blood T cell repertoires in COVID-19. The method was immunoSEQ multiplex PCR; TCRdb's version includes in-frame clones alone and lacks a portion of them. Of 250,000 or so clones listed, roughly 90% are singletons. The sequenced sample was peripheral blood. The receptors derive from a woman between 35 and 50 years old who had recovered from COVID-19.

The chain carries TRBV15 and TRBJ1-5, with 9 bases identical to TRBD1. Trimming removed 1 base from V and 3 bases from J; junction bases left unmatched: 7. The germline CDR1 and CDR2 sequences are LNHNV and YYDKDF (reference sequence). CDR3 length equals 17 residues. The DNA of the CDR3 is TGTGCCACCAGCAGAGGTACAGGGGGCTTGGCCAATCAGCCCCAGCATTTT. Residues: CATSRGTGGLANQPQHF.

This sequence joins TRBV21-1 and TRBJ2-7; TRBD1, as called in the table, went unchecked against the DNA. TRBV21-1 is deemed a pseudogene. This CDR3 spans 15 amino acids. CDR3 bases: TGTGCCAGCAGCATTCGGGACAGGGGTCCCTACGAGCAGTACTTC. It is translated as CASSIRDRGPYEQYF.

This clone was counted a few times. V and J are TRBV9 and TRBJ2-3; weak D call: TRBD2 (5 bases). Looked up from germline, CDR1 is SGDLS and CDR2 is YYNGEE. Trimming shortened V by 2 bases and J by 0 bases, and 10 bases separated the two germline ends. This CDR3 has 15 amino acids. The CDR3, as DNA: TGTGCCAGCAGCGTCGCGGGCCTTAGCACAGATACGCAGTATTTT. This codes for CASSVAGLSTDTQYF.

The V gene is TRBV28, the J gene TRBJ2-2, with D tentatively TRBD1 (5 bases). V lost 4 bases, J lost 4 bases, and 22 bases lay in between. This CDR3 contains 18 residues. The germline V gene has CDR1 MDHEN and CDR2 SYDVKM. The CDR3 sequence is CASSSDAMSRGVTGELFF. The CDR3, as DNA: TGTGCCAGCAGTTCAGACGCCATGAGTAGGGGCGTCACCGGGGAGCTGTTTTTT.

The chain recombines TRBV5-4 with TRBJ2-7; no clear D gene. The CDR3 length is 13 residues. Germline V gene lookup returns CDR1 SGHNT and CDR2 YYREEE (reference sequence). Trimming shortened V by 1 base and J by 0 bases, and 5 bases separated the two germline ends. CDR3 coding DNA: TGTGCCAGCAGCTTGTACGGCTCCTACGAGCAGTACTTC. This encodes CASSLYGSYEQYF.

This chain links TRBV9 with TRBJ1-2; D is possibly TRBD1 (5 bases). The CDR3 runs 15 residues. V was trimmed by 0 bases and J by 4 bases, leaving 13 bases between them. CDR1 is SGDLS, CDR2 YYNGEE, per germline. CDR3 DNA: TGTGCCAGCAGCGTAGGTGCAGGGCCGCCCTATGGCTACACCTTC. This encodes CASSVGAGPPYGYTF.

V gene TRBV10-3 combines with J gene TRBJ2-7; a possible D gene is TRBD2 (6 bases). V shed 4 bases and J shed 5 bases, with 18 bases lying between them. CDR1 is ENHRY, CDR2 SYGVKD, per germline. This CDR3 has 15 amino acids. The CDR3 bases are TGTGCCATCAGTGGGTCCTCTGACTGGACTAACGAGCAGTACTTC. It is translated as CAISGSSDWTNEQYF.

A single count supports this clone. V and J are TRBV30 and TRBJ1-4; no reliable D call. Trimming left V 0 bases short and J 8 bases short, with 7 bases between. Germline V CDR1 and CDR2: GTSNPN, SVGIG (reference sequence). The CDR3 totals 12 residues. The CDR3 loop reads CAWSVQHEKLFF. The CDR3 coding sequence is TGTGCCTGGAGTGTACAGCACGAAAAACTGTTTTTT. Full variable domain (outside the CDR3, taken from reference TRBV30 and TRBJ1-4): SQTIHQWPATLVQPVGSPLSLECTVEGTSNPNLYWYRQAAGRGLQLLFYSVGIGQISSEVPQNLSASRPQDRQFILSSKKLLLSDSGFYLCAWSVQHEKLFFGSGTQLSVL.

The chain employs TRBV15 and TRBJ2-7; TRBD1 matches at 8 bases. Germline loops: CDR1 LNHNV, CDR2 YYDKDF (reference sequence). The CDR3 spans 13 residues. J was trimmed by 5 bases and V by 5 bases; bases with no gene match: 5. CDR3 in amino acids: CATSHGQGDEQYF. DNA of the CDR3: TGTGCCACCAGCCACGGACAGGGAGACGAGCAGTACTTC.

V and J are TRBV28 and TRBJ2-7; 11 positions agree with TRBD2. CDR1 and CDR2 from the germline V gene are MDHEN and SYDVKM. The CDR3 contains 14 residues. V trimming: 4 bases; J trimming: 3 bases; junction bases outside the gene matches: 2. This CDR3 reads CASSSTSGSYEQYF. CDR3 nucleotide sequence: TGTGCCAGCAGTTCCACTAGCGGGAGCTACGAGCAGTACTTC.

This clone was found a few times. CDR3 sequence (DNA): TGTGCCAGCAGCTTAGGAGGGGCGACAGGGATCACCGGGGAGCTGTTTTTT. It is translated as CASSLGGATGITGELFF. The chain is built from TRBV7-7 and TRBJ2-2; TRBD1 agrees at 7 bases. This CDR3 comprises 17 residues. Germline-derived CDR1 and CDR2 are SSHAT and FNYEAQ (reference sequence). V lost 1 base, J lost 4 bases, and 9 bases stayed unmatched.

The V gene is TRBV5-1, the J gene TRBJ2-3; weak D call: TRBD1 (5 bases). There are 15 residues in the CDR3. Looked up from germline, CDR1 is SGHRS and CDR2 is YFSETQ. V was pared by 1 base and J by 1 base, with 10 bases between. CDR3 nucleotide sequence: TGCGCCAGCAGCTTGAGGGGCGACCGCACAGATACGCAGTATTTT. Amino acid sequence: CASSLRGDRTDTQYF.

CDR3 sequence reads: CASSFSSGGSYNEQFF. Written as DNA, the CDR3 is TGCGCCAGCAGCTTTAGTAGCGGGGGCTCCTACAATGAGCAGTTCTTC. The chain couples TRBV5-1 to TRBJ2-1; 9 bases align to TRBD2. The CDR3 extends over 16 amino acids. V was pared by 2 bases and J by 0 bases, with 3 bases of the junction left unmatched. Germline values: CDR1 SGHRS, CDR2 YFSETQ. The full variable domain, with the rest looked up from reference TRBV5-1 and TRBJ2-1, is KAGVTQTPRYLIKTRGQQVTLSCSPISGHRSVSWYQQTPGQGLQFLFEYFSETQRNKGNFPGRFSGRQFSNSRSEMNVSTLELGDSALYLCASSFSSGGSYNEQFFGPGTRLTVL.

V gene TRBV9 combines with J gene TRBJ2-2; the D gene is possibly TRBD2 (6 bases). From germline, CDR1 is SGDLS and CDR2 YYNGEE. The CDR3 consists of 13 residues. V was trimmed by 0 bases and J by 11 bases, leaving 11 bases between them. The CDR3 protein is CASSVGGLTELFF. CDR3 bases: TGTGCCAGCAGCGTAGGGGGACTCACAGAGCTGTTTTTT. Variable domain in full (rest from reference TRBV9 and TRBJ2-2): DSGVTQTPKHLITATGQRVTLRCSPRSGDLSVYWYQQSLDQGLQFLIQYYNGEERAKGNILERFSAQQFPDLHSELNLSSLELGDSALYFCASSVGGLTELFFGEGSRLTVL.

The chain links TRBV30 to TRBJ1-1; TRBD1 might be the D (6 bases). Germline V lookup: CDR1 GTSNPN, CDR2 SVGIG (reference sequence). The CDR3 runs 13 residues. V was cut by 0 bases and J by 4 bases, with 9 bases left in between. The CDR3 loop is CAWSVYRVTEAFF. The CDR3 coding sequence is TGTGCCTGGAGTGTGTACAGGGTCACTGAAGCTTTCTTT.

V is TRBV5-1 and J is TRBJ2-1; 10 positions agree with TRBD2. CDR3 length equals 16 residues. Germline values: CDR1 SGHRS, CDR2 YFSETQ. The V segment lost 0 bases and the J segment 10 bases; nucleotides outside the gene matches: 10. The CDR3 DNA sequence: TGCGCCAGCAGCTTGGAGTCGGCTAGCGGGAGAGGCGAGCAGTTCTTC. Translated, it gives CASSLESASGRGEQFF.

The rearrangement links TRBV4-2 to TRBJ2-1; 7 positions match TRBD2. The CDR3 has 16 amino acids. The V and J ends lost 1 base and 4 bases, in that order; junction bases with no gene match: 7. Germline-derived CDR1 and CDR2 are LGHNA and YNFKEQ. The CDR3 sequence is CASSQVGLAEYNEQFF. CDR3 coding DNA: TGTGCCAGCAGCCAAGTGGGGCTAGCGGAATACAATGAGCAGTTCTTC.

The chain joins TRBV5-1 to TRBJ2-1; 10 bases line up with TRBD2. CDR3 length equals 15 residues. Germline-derived CDR1 and CDR2 are SGHRS and YFSETQ. Losses at the gene ends were 0 bases for V and 6 bases for J; bases not matched to a gene: 3. The CDR3 coding sequence is TGCGCCAGCAGCTTGGAACTAGCGGGAATCAATGAGCAGTTCTTC. Encoded protein: CASSLELAGINEQFF.

The chain is built from TRBV29-1 and TRBJ1-1; 9 bases agree with TRBD1. Trimming cost V 7 bases and J 1 base; bases outside gene matches: 7. CDR3 length: 14 amino acids. CDR1 is SQVTM and CDR2 is ANQGSEA in the germline V gene. The chain's CDR3 is CSALTGQGNTEAFF. The CDR3 nucleotides are TGCAGCGCCCTGACGGGACAGGGGAACACTGAAGCTTTCTTT. Variable domain in full (rest from reference TRBV29-1 and TRBJ1-1): SAVISQKPSRDICQRGTSLTIQCQVDSQVTMMFWYRQQPGQSLTLIATANQGSEATYESGFVIDKFPISRPNLTFSTLTVSNMSPEDSSIYLCSALTGQGNTEAFFGQGTRLTVV.

The V gene is TRBV29-1, the J gene TRBJ2-7; the D is unclear. This CDR3 comprises 12 residues. V was shortened by 1 base and J by 7 bases, with 11 bases between the two germline ends. CDR1 is SQVTM and CDR2 is ANQGSEA in the germline V gene. This CDR3 is CSVEVPGREQYF. CDR3 DNA sequence: TGCAGCGTTGAAGTCCCAGGCCGGGAGCAGTACTTC.

The V gene is TRBV3-1 (or the pseudogene TRBV3-2), the J gene TRBJ2-5; tentatively, D is TRBD2 (6 bases). The CDR3 is made up of 14 amino acids. Germline-derived CDR1 and CDR2 are LGHDT and YNNKEL (reference sequence). V lost 0 bases, J lost 7 bases, and 12 bases lay in between. CDR3: CASSQDAGTRTQYF. The CDR3, as DNA: TGTGCCAGCAGCCAAGATGCGGGGACCAGGACCCAGTACTTC.